The 19 T cell receptor beta chains reported below all come from one sample, sequenced in a study of T cell responses to AZD1222 COVID-19 vaccine. Assay used: immunoSEQ multiplex PCR; TCRdb lists only in-frame clones, some missing. The sample lists 100,000 to 150,000 clones; 80% to 95% were seen once. This specimen was peripheral blood, taken on day 0 of AZD1222 vaccination. All receptors derive from an adult in good health.

The genes are TRBV5-1 and TRBJ1-6; D uncertain. V dropped 4 bases and J dropped 8 bases, with 10 bases sitting between them. Germline values: CDR1 SGHRS, CDR2 YFSETQ. This CDR3 has 13 residues. The CDR3 loop reads CASSVKIDSPLHF. The CDR3, as DNA: TGCGCCAGCAGCGTGAAGATAGATTCACCCCTCCACTTT.

The genes are TRBV6-1 and TRBJ2-1; no firm D call. V gave up 3 bases and J gave up 2 bases, with 14 bases separating them. This CDR3 spans 16 amino acids. CDR1 MNHNS and CDR2 SASEGT come from the germline V gene. The CDR3 DNA reads TGTGCCAGCAGTGATAGCCCCCGAGCCCCCTACAATGAGCAGTTCTTC. Amino acid sequence: CASSDSPRAPYNEQFF.

CDR3 in amino acids: CASKRDGTSGANVLTF. CDR3 sequence (DNA): TGTGCCAGCAAACGGGACGGAACCTCTGGGGCCAACGTCCTGACTTTC. The chain has TRBV2 and TRBJ2-6; TRBD1 or TRBD2 may be the D gene (5 bases each). V was cut by 7 bases and J by 0 bases, with 13 bases left in between. Per the germline V gene, CDR1 is SNHLY and CDR2 is FYNNEI. The CDR3 has 16 amino acids.

V and J are TRBV6-4 and TRBJ1-6, with D hard to call. From germline, CDR1 is MRHNA and CDR2 SNTAGT. V lost 4 bases to trimming and J lost 13 bases, with 11 bases between them. The CDR3 is 12 residues long. The DNA of the CDR3 is TGTGCCAGCAGTGTTTCCAGAAGGCCCCTCCACTTT. Translating gives CASSVSRRPLHF.

This chain connects TRBV6-5 to TRBJ1-5; D uncertain. Trimming stripped 6 bases from V and 0 bases from J, with 6 bases between. This CDR3 region has 13 residues. CDR1 is MNHEY, CDR2 SVGAGI, per germline. The CDR3 region has the DNA TGTGCCAGCAGGCCAAATAGCAATCAGCCCCAGCATTTT. Protein sequence: CASRPNSNQPQHF.

V and J are TRBV28 and TRBJ2-1; no reliable D call. Between the trimmed V and J ends, which lost 7 bases and 9 bases, there was a span of 13 bases. CDR1 is MDHEN, CDR2 SYDVKM, per germline. This CDR3 has 12 residues. This CDR3 reads CASNSYRAEQFF. In DNA, the CDR3 is TGTGCCAGCAATTCTTACCGGGCTGAGCAGTTCTTC.

V is TRBV2 and J is TRBJ1-2; D ambiguous. The CDR3 runs 13 residues. In germline, CDR1 is SNHLY, CDR2 FYNNEI. V was shortened by 3 bases and J by 8 bases, with 13 bases between the two germline ends. The CDR3: CASSERSKVGYTF. In DNA form, the CDR3 reads TGTGCCAGCAGTGAGCGCAGTAAAGTAGGCTACACCTTC.

The J gene is TRBJ1-3, the V gene TRBV5-8; D remains unclear. Trimming took off 6 bases at V and 4 bases at J, with 8 bases between the two ends. Germline V gene data show CDR1 as SGHTS and CDR2 as YDEGEE. The CDR3 runs to 12 residues. CDR3 region: CASTLEGNTIYF. CDR3 DNA sequence: TGTGCCAGCACCCTCGAAGGAAACACCATATATTTT.

The V and J genes are TRBV5-4 and TRBJ2-1; D is possibly TRBD2 (6 bases). Germline V gene sequence: CDR1 SGHNT, CDR2 YYREEE (reference sequence). The CDR3 length is 17 residues. The V end was cut by 0 bases, the J end by 10 bases, with 23 bases between. The CDR3, as DNA: TGTGCCAGCAGCTTGGGACTGCCGGGAGCAGAAGTTTGGGAGCAGTTCTTC. Translation: CASSLGLPGAEVWEQFF.

The V call is TRBV5-1, the J call TRBJ2-1; D is perhaps TRBD1 (6 bases). V lost 0 bases to trimming and J lost 6 bases, with 13 bases between them. The CDR3 consists of 15 residues. Looked up from germline, CDR1 is SGHRS and CDR2 is YFSETQ. Here the CDR3 DNA reads TGCGCCAGCAGCTTGGGTCAAGGGGGTCCCAATGAGCAGTTCTTC. Protein: CASSLGQGGPNEQFF.

This chain uses TRBV27 with TRBJ1-6; a weak D match, TRBD1 (5 bases). The germline gives CDR1 MNHEY, CDR2 SMNVEV (reference sequence). The V gene lost 2 bases and the J gene lost 2 bases, with 16 bases spanning the gap. The CDR3 contains 18 residues. For the CDR3, the DNA is TGTGCCAGCAGTTTACGTGGCGCAGGGACTACCTATAATTCACCCCTCCACTTT. Amino acids: CASSLRGAGTTYNSPLHF.

This clone was detected once. The CDR3 region has the DNA TGTGCCAGCGGGCCGGAGAGGGGGCAGTATTTT. Its translation is CASGPERGQYF. This chain uses TRBV25-1 with TRBJ2-3; D may match TRBD1 or TRBD2 (5 bases each). The V and J ends lost 8 bases and 11 bases respectively, with 14 bases between them. The germline CDR1 and CDR2 sequences are MGHDK and SYGVNS. The CDR3 is made up of 11 amino acids.

This clone occurred once. CDR3 sequence: CASTGTGFNGELFF. CDR3 nucleotide sequence: TGTGCCAGTACCGGGACAGGGTTTAACGGGGAGCTGTTTTTT. The V gene is TRBV19, the J gene TRBJ2-2; 9 bases line up with TRBD1. Germline V gene data show CDR1 as LNHDA and CDR2 as SQIVND (reference sequence). The CDR3 extends over 14 amino acids. V shed 7 bases and J 7 bases; nucleotides not matched to a gene: 7.

This clone was detected once. This sequence joins TRBV27 and TRBJ2-1; 10 positions match TRBD2. Trimming removed 6 bases from V and 3 bases from J; junction bases left unmatched: 14. Germline V gene sequence: CDR1 MNHEY, CDR2 SMNVEV (reference sequence). The length of the CDR3 is 18 residues. The CDR3: CASSKPQLLAGHYNEQFF. DNA for the CDR3: TGTGCCAGCAGCAAGCCCCAATTACTAGCGGGACACTACAATGAGCAGTTCTTC.

The rearrangement links TRBV29-1 to TRBJ2-7, with TRBD2 as a possible D gene (5 bases). This CDR3 contains 15 residues. Trimming cost V 4 bases and J 1 base, with 17 bases left between them. In germline, CDR1 is SQVTM, CDR2 ANQGSEA. CDR3 loop: CSVGNLGSNSYEQYF. CDR3 DNA sequence: TGCAGCGTTGGGAACCTAGGGAGCAATTCCTACGAGCAGTACTTC.

The V call is TRBV29-1, the J call TRBJ1-2; D not resolved. There are 12 residues in the CDR3. Germline V lookup: CDR1 SQVTM, CDR2 ANQGSEA. The germline V and J ends were trimmed by 4 bases and 6 bases, with 12 bases remaining between them. The chain's CDR3 is CSVVSPSDGYTF. The DNA of the CDR3 is TGCAGCGTTGTAAGCCCTTCGGATGGCTACACCTTC.

This clone came up once. The chain recombines TRBV2 with TRBJ2-3; D gene unclear. CDR3 length: 12 amino acids. The V gene's germline CDR1 is SNHLY and CDR2 FYNNEI. V shed 4 bases and J shed 11 bases, with 13 bases lying between them. CDR3 DNA: TGTGCCAGCAGTGTTGTCTTCAGCGTGCAGTATTTT. Amino acids: CASSVVFSVQYF.

The V gene is TRBV30, the J gene TRBJ1-2; D is undetermined. The V gene's germline CDR1 is GTSNPN and CDR2 SVGIG (reference sequence). V dropped 0 bases and J dropped 8 bases, with 13 bases sitting between them. This CDR3 comprises 13 residues. The CDR3 loop is CAWSVRTAWGYTF. CDR3 bases: TGTGCCTGGAGTGTACGGACGGCTTGGGGCTACACCTTC.

The chain has TRBV18 and TRBJ2-7, with 12 positions matching TRBD2. J lost 7 bases, V lost 0 bases, and 4 bases had no gene match. Germline-derived CDR1 and CDR2 are KGHSH and LQKENI. The CDR3 is 15 amino acids. CDR3 protein: CASSPPTSGSKEQYF. For the CDR3, the DNA is TGTGCCAGCTCACCACCGACTAGCGGGAGTAAAGAGCAGTACTTC.